The entry that follows covers one T cell receptor (beta chain) sequence. Its antigen remains unidentified. Amplification used 60 Vbeta primers and 13 Jbeta primers. Measured with immunoSEQ multiplex PCR; TCRdb has only the in-frame clones, and not every one. The table lists under 150,000 clones, roughly 60% of them singletons. Trimming removed 7 bases from V and 3 bases from J, with 11 bases in between. Germline CDR1 reads SGHDT; CDR2 reads YYEEEE. The CDR3 has 13 residues. The sample comes from a study of cytomegalovirus exposure and HLA in healthy donors. Study observations and caveats: It was assumed in the presence/absence analyses that sequencing depth was roughly uniform across donors. The HLA-A and HLA-B alleles of most subjects were reportedly predicted accurately from TCR beta sequences.

The sequence was obtained from a man aged 40-49 years in good health and CMV-seropositive. This chain joins TRBV5-6 and TRBJ2-4; D is ambiguous. The specimen was PBMCs. The CDR3 DNA reads as TGTGCCAGCTGCCGGAGTGGCAAAAACATTCAGTACTTC. Its protein product is CASCRSGKNIQYF.